This T cell receptor beta chain came from a study of blood T cell repertoires in COVID-19. This clone was picked up one time. The repertoire was sequenced with immunoSEQ multiplex PCR; TCRdb's copy has only in-frame clones and lacks some. Seen here are 150,000 to 200,000 clones, about 86% observed once, and the top ten hold more than 6.5%. The CDR3 is made up of 15 amino acids. V gave up 10 bases and J gave up 7 bases, with 20 bases separating them. Germline V lookup: CDR1 LNHDA, CDR2 SQIVND (reference sequence). The specimen sequenced was peripheral blood. This TCR was sampled from a woman older than 75 in a cohort sampled during active or convalescent COVID-19. The chain has TRBV19 and TRBJ1-6, with a tentative D call TRBD1 (5 bases). The CDR3 DNA is TGTGCCACCGCGACCGGACAAGCTCGGAATTCACCCCTCCACTTT. Protein: CATATGQARNSPLHF.